This T cell receptor (beta chain) stems from a study of blood T cell repertoires in COVID-19. Study details: Samples representing acute and convalescent COVID-19 were sourced from the United States, Italy and Spain.

The V gene's germline CDR1 is LNHDA and CDR2 SQIVND (reference sequence). The CDR3 contains 17 residues. The V segment lost 3 bases and the J segment 2 bases; nucleotides outside the gene matches: 6. TCRdb keeps only in-frame clones here, not all; method: immunoSEQ multiplex PCR. The profile covers a few hundred thousand clones, with approximately 90% appearing a single time and approximately 4% taken by the ten largest. The sample was peripheral blood. This sequence originates from a woman aged 50 to 65 with active or convalescent COVID-19. The chain recombines TRBV19 with TRBJ2-5, with 13 bases fitting TRBD2. CDR3 amino acids: CASSIIPGLAGQETQYF. CDR3 DNA: TGTGCCAGTAGTATCATCCCGGGACTAGCGGGACAAGAGACCCAGTACTTC.